These 16 T cell receptor beta chains share one sample of origin, sequenced in a study of T cell repertoires in cytomegalovirus infection. TCRdb fed the reads into MiXCR, producing one record per CDR3 protein. The repertoire has about 310,000 distinct CDR3 sequences, approximately 25% of them found once; the top ten carry more than 10%. Their cognate antigens are unknown. The material sequenced was cultured PBMCs, taken from culture after CMV antigen stimulation. The receptors were sampled from a human donor in good health (CMV status not recorded). Some clones in this sample may be carry-over from other donors' samples.

This clonotype turned up a few times. V and J are TRBV6-2 or TRBV6-3 and TRBJ2-6; the match to TRBD1 covers 9 bases. The V gene's germline CDR1 is MNHEY and CDR2 SVGEGT. The CDR3 sequence is 17 residues long. V gave up 5 bases and J gave up 0 bases; unmatched junction bases: 5. CDR3 region: CASSEDRGSSGANVLTF. Written as DNA, the CDR3 is TGTGCCAGCAGTGAGGACAGGGGAAGCTCTGGGGCCAACGTCCTGACTTTC.

This clonotype appeared a few times. V and J are TRBV7-2 and TRBJ2-6; D is unresolved. CDR1 is SGHTA, CDR2 FQGNSA, per germline. The CDR3 length is 15 residues. V lost 5 bases and J lost 0, with 8 bases in between. As DNA, the CDR3 is TGTGCCAGCAGCGCAATTAGCTCTGGGGCCAACGTCCTGACTTTC. As protein: CASSAISSGANVLTF.

The chain combines TRBV29-1 with TRBJ1-1; D ambiguous. CDR1 and CDR2 (germline): SQVTM, ANQGSEA. The germline V and J ends were trimmed by 7 bases and 5 bases, with 23 bases remaining between them. This CDR3 is built from 15 residues. In nucleotides, the CDR3 is TGCAGCGCCGCGGCTTCGGTAGGCTTGGGGACTGAAGCTTTCTTT. It codes for CSAAASVGLGTEAFF.

This clonotype was seen a handful of times. The V gene is TRBV7-9, the J gene TRBJ2-2; D perhaps matches TRBD2 (6 bases). With 3 bases removed from V and 4 bases from J, the gap between germline ends came to 12 bases. CDR1 is SEHNR, CDR2 FQNEAQ, per germline (reference sequence). CDR3 length: 15 residues. The CDR3 spells CASSFDRGTTGELFF. CDR3 DNA sequence: TGTGCCAGCAGCTTCGACCGGGGGACCACCGGGGAGCTGTTTTTT. Drawing the rest from reference TRBV7-9 and TRBJ2-2, the complete variable domain is DTGVSQNPRHKITKRGQNVTFRCDPISEHNRLYWYRQTLGQGPEFLTYFQNEAQLEKSRLLSDRFSAERPKGSFSTLEIQRTEQGDSAMYLCASSFDRGTTGELFFGEGSRLTVL.

In DNA form, the CDR3 reads TGCGCCAGCAGCCAACGACTAGCGGGAACCTACAATGAGCAGTTCTTC. Translated, it gives CASSQRLAGTYNEQFF. The chain uses TRBV4-3 and TRBJ2-1; TRBD2 matches at 11 bases. Germline CDR1 and CDR2: LGHNA and YSLEER. This CDR3 region has 16 residues. Unmatched junction bases numbered 2, after V lost 2 bases and J lost 2 bases.

This clonotype was recorded a few times. The chain combines TRBV6-5 with TRBJ1-6; a possible D gene is TRBD1 (5 bases). The V gene's germline CDR1 is MNHEY and CDR2 SVGAGI. The CDR3 is 14 residues long. Trimming stripped 2 bases from V and 8 bases from J, with 10 bases between. CDR3: CASSYGTGDSPLHF. The CDR3, as DNA: TGTGCCAGCAGTTACGGGACGGGGGATTCACCCCTCCACTTT.

Points on this clonotype: One end of the junction is discordant with germline, which a read error may explain. The chain is built from TRBV4-3 and TRBJ2-3, with D unclear. This CDR3 contains 13 residues. Germline V lookup: CDR1 LGHNA, CDR2 YSLEER. The CDR3 nucleotides read TGCGCCAGCAGCCAACGATACACAGATGCGCAGTATTTT. This encodes CASSQRYTDAQYF.

CDR3 coding DNA: TGTGCCAGCAGCTTAGTAGTGGGGACAGGGACTAGAGGTTTCAATGAGCAGTTCTTC. This gives the protein CASSLVVGTGTRGFNEQFF. The chain uses TRBV7-2 and TRBJ2-1, with D possibly being TRBD1 (9 bases). CDR3 length equals 19 residues. Germline V gene sequence: CDR1 SGHTA, CDR2 FQGNSA. V lost 1 base, J lost 6 bases, and 25 bases lay in between.

The DNA of the CDR3 is TGTGCCAGCAGCCTGGACTCAAACACAGATACGCAGTATTTT. Protein product: CASSLDSNTDTQYF. The rearrangement joins TRBV5-4 to TRBJ2-3; a weak D match, TRBD2 (5 bases). The CDR3 is 14 residues long. Germline-derived CDR1 and CDR2 are SGHNT and YYREEE (reference sequence). V was trimmed by 4 bases and J by 2 bases, leaving 11 bases between them.

V gene TRBV7-2 combines with J gene TRBJ1-6, with 11 bases matching TRBD1. V trimming: 4 bases; J trimming: 5 bases; junction bases outside the gene matches: 7. Germline CDR1 SGHTA, CDR2 FQGNSA. This CDR3 is built from 17 residues. CDR3 nucleotide sequence: TGTGCCAGCAGCTCCCGGGACAGGGGGGAAGATAATTCACCCCTCCACTTT. This translates into CASSSRDRGEDNSPLHF.

The rearrangement links TRBV7-9 to TRBJ2-7; the D is unclear. Germline CDR1 SEHNR, CDR2 FQNEAQ (reference sequence). CDR3 length: 13 residues. Trimming removed 2 bases at V and 4 bases at J, with 9 bases between. CDR3 protein: CASSLTGDYEQYV. The CDR3 DNA sequence: TGTGCCAGCAGCTTAACTGGAGATTACGAGCAGTACGTC.

This clonotype was counted between two and nine times. This chain connects TRBV6-6 to TRBJ1-5; D perhaps matches TRBD1 (5 bases). The CDR3 is made up of 14 amino acids. Germline CDR1 reads MNHNY; CDR2 reads SVGAGI (reference sequence). Trimming removed 4 bases at V and 7 bases at J, with 14 bases between. The CDR3 sequence is CASSLQEMSQPQHF. The CDR3 DNA reads as TGTGCCAGCAGTTTACAGGAAATGTCGCAGCCCCAGCATTTT.

This clonotype was seen more than once but under ten times. The chain recombines TRBV7-4 with TRBJ2-7; D ambiguous. From germline, CDR1 is SGHVT and CDR2 SQSDAQ. The length of the CDR3 is 16 residues. V was pared by 5 bases and J by 3 bases, with 20 bases between. CDR3 sequence reads: CASSTGLVGIDYEQYV. The CDR3 region has the DNA TGTGCCAGCAGCACCGGGCTAGTTGGGATTGACTACGAGCAGTACGTC.

The CDR3 is CASSPPRGDGEETQYF. The CDR3 nucleotides read TGTGCCAGCAGCCCTCCCCGGGGGGACGGGGAAGAGACCCAGTACTTC. The V and J genes are TRBV7-9 and TRBJ2-5; 7 positions agree with TRBD2. Trimming removed 5 bases from V and 3 bases from J; junction bases left unmatched: 12. In germline, CDR1 is SEHNR, CDR2 FQNEAQ (reference sequence). The CDR3 runs to 16 residues.

This clonotype was seen a handful of times. The gene calls are TRBV7-9 and TRBJ2-7, with 7 positions matching TRBD2. The CDR3 has 16 residues. The germline gives CDR1 SEHNR, CDR2 FQNEAQ (reference sequence). J lost 5 bases, V lost 1 base, and 11 bases had no gene match. CDR3 amino acids: CASSLVGGLDVNEQYF. The CDR3 region has the DNA TGTGCCAGCAGCTTAGTTGGAGGACTAGATGTAAACGAGCAGTACTTC.

The chain combines TRBV12-3 or TRBV12-4 with TRBJ1-4; a weak D match, TRBD1 (5 bases). V was trimmed by 6 bases and J by 8 bases, leaving 22 bases between them. This CDR3 contains 16 residues. This CDR3 reads CASRDYGGGSSEKLFF. For the CDR3, the DNA is TGTGCCAGCAGAGATTACGGGGGAGGGTCAAGCGAAAAACTGTTTTTT.